Listed here is a single TCR beta chain. The CDR3 contains 17 residues. Germline CDR1 is SEHNR and CDR2 is FQNEAQ (reference sequence). J lost 1 base, V lost 4 bases, and 7 bases had no gene match. The data derive from a study of blood T cell repertoires in COVID-19. Study context: The United States, Italy and Spain supplied acute and convalescent COVID-19 samples. Sample material is recorded as cDNA or gDNA derived from T cells, B-cell-depleted T cells, or PBMCs.

In the authors' workflow: It was from reference gene primer amplification that nucleated cell counts were estimated. Assay: immunoSEQ multiplex PCR; the TCRdb copy retains only in-frame clones and omits some. V and J calls plus clone size are reproduced from that table; the DNA served to infer D and trimming. This table holds 250,000 to 300,000 clones, 88% found once. The material sequenced was peripheral blood. The gene calls are TRBV7-9 and TRBJ1-4, with 9 bases fitting TRBD1. The clonotype was recovered from a middle-aged woman who had recovered from COVID-19. This CDR3 reads CASSSPTGGGTNEKLFF. The CDR3 DNA follows: TGTGCCAGCAGCTCTCCGACAGGGGGGGGAACTAATGAAAAACTGTTTTTT. The whole variable domain, filled in from reference TRBV7-9 and TRBJ1-4, reads DTGVSQNPRHKITKRGQNVTFRCDPISEHNRLYWYRQTLGQGPEFLTYFQNEAQLEKSRLLSDRFSAERPKGSFSTLEIQRTEQGDSAMYLCASSSPTGGGTNEKLFFGSGTQLSVL.